The 25 T cell receptor beta chains below all came from one sample that was sequenced in a study of T cells in Graves' hyperthyroidism and ophthalmopathy. Amplification of TCR beta CDR3 regions used RNA as the template. The HTBI set primed first-round TCR CDR3 RT-PCR. Using its own MiXCR run on the multiplex PCR reads, TCRdb lists one record per CDR3 protein. Here the sample spans just over 550,000 distinct CDR3 sequences, approximately 44% being singletons. Sample: peripheral blood or thyroid tissue (not recorded which). The receptors shown here come from a woman aged 18-35 years with Graves' hyperthyroidism.

This clonotype was picked up one time. The V gene is TRBV15, the J gene TRBJ1-5, with 10 bases aligning to TRBD1. Germline-derived CDR1 and CDR2 are LNHNV and YYDKDF (reference sequence). The CDR3 sequence is 16 residues long. The trim removed 7 bases at V and 2 bases at J, leaving 8 bases unmatched. The CDR3 loop reads CATKFGGQGGNQPQHF. Written as DNA, the CDR3 is TGTGCCACCAAGTTCGGTGGACAGGGGGGCAATCAGCCCCAGCATTTT.

The V gene is TRBV25-1, the J gene TRBJ1-2; 9 bases are shared with TRBD1. J lost 7 bases, V lost 6 bases, and 15 bases had no gene match. Looked up from germline, CDR1 is MGHDK and CDR2 is SYGVNS. There are 16 residues in the CDR3. The CDR3 sequence is CASSQEGGQGLSGYTF. DNA for the CDR3: TGTGCCAGCAGCCAAGAAGGGGGACAGGGTTTGAGTGGCTACACCTTC.

CDR3 sequence: CASSRGDSNEKLFF. The CDR3 region has the DNA TGTGCCAGCAGCAGGGGGGACAGCAATGAAAAACTGTTTTTT. The chain employs TRBV7-6 and TRBJ1-4; 7 positions match TRBD1. CDR3 size: 14 residues. Germline V CDR1 and CDR2: SGHVS, FNYEAQ. Trimming at V came to 5 bases and at J to 5 bases, leaving 5 bases not matched to a gene.

The J gene is TRBJ1-2, the V gene TRBV7-9; 11 bases map to TRBD1. Per the germline V gene, CDR1 is SEHNR and CDR2 is FQNEAQ (reference sequence). V lost 4 bases, J lost 4 bases, and 2 bases stayed unmatched. This CDR3 spans 14 amino acids. The CDR3 nucleotides read TGTGCCAGCAGCTCCGGGACAGGGGGCTATGGCTACACCTTC. It encodes CASSSGTGGYGYTF.

This chain connects TRBV5-8 to TRBJ1-5; unclear D gene. The CDR3 totals 9 residues. V was trimmed by 3 bases and J by 12 bases, leaving 4 bases between them. Looked up from germline, CDR1 is SGHTS and CDR2 is YDEGEE. The CDR3: CASSSLQHF. The CDR3 DNA reads TGTGCCAGCAGCTCACTCCAGCATTTT.

In its sample, this clonotype was seen a few times. A read error is possible here, since a much larger clone lies one base away. V usage is TRBV29-1 and J usage is TRBJ1-4, with 9 nucleotides matching TRBD1. The germline CDR1 and CDR2 sequences are SQVTM and ANQGSEA. The CDR3 sequence is 13 residues long. The CDR3 reads CSVTGTGHEELFF. The CDR3 DNA reads as TGCAGCGTCACCGGGACAGGGCATGAAGAACTGTTTTTT.

This clonotype has only a few counts. The gene calls are TRBV10-3 and TRBJ1-1; no clear D. The V and J ends lost 10 bases and 2 bases respectively, with 17 bases between them. This CDR3 has 14 residues. The germline V gene has CDR1 ENHRY and CDR2 SYGVKD. CDR3 DNA sequence: TGTGCCACCCTATGGCTGAGGGCAAACACTGAAGCTTTCTTT. Residues: CATLWLRANTEAFF.

This clonotype was seen a single time. This chain connects TRBV10-3 to TRBJ1-1, with unresolved D. Deletions cut 6 bases from V and 5 bases from J, with 13 bases between. The CDR3 totals 13 residues. Germline-derived CDR1 and CDR2 are ENHRY and SYGVKD. The CDR3 here is CAISPSGETEAFF. In DNA, the CDR3 is TGTGCCATCAGCCCCAGCGGAGAAACTGAAGCTTTCTTT.

The J gene is TRBJ2-2, the V gene TRBV5-1; D is undetermined. This CDR3 is built from 14 residues. V was cut by 1 base and J by 5 bases, with 9 bases left in between. Germline V gene lookup returns CDR1 SGHRS and CDR2 YFSETQ. The CDR3 region has the DNA TGCGCCAGCAGCTTGAATTTGGGAACCGGGGAGCTGTTTTTT. Its translation: CASSLNLGTGELFF.

The chain uses TRBV7-3 and TRBJ2-1; a weak D match, TRBD2 (6 bases). CDR3 length: 12 amino acids. CDR1 and CDR2 from the germline V gene are SGHTA and FQGTGA. Trimming stripped 0 bases from V and 10 bases from J, with 7 bases between. Here the CDR3 DNA reads TGTGCCAGCAGCTTAACTGGGGGGGAGCAGTTCTTC. This sequence encodes CASSLTGGEQFF.

This clonotype was recorded at least ten times. The chain uses TRBV24-1 and TRBJ1-2; perhaps TRBD1 as D (6 bases). Germline loops: CDR1 KGHDR, CDR2 SFDVKD. Trimming stripped 4 bases from V and 2 bases from J, with 13 bases between. The CDR3 sequence is 15 residues long. In DNA form, the CDR3 reads TGTGCCACCAGTGACCCTATCGGGGGCAACTATGGCTACACCTTC. This sequence encodes CATSDPIGGNYGYTF.

This chain uses TRBV7-9 with TRBJ2-7; the D gene is possibly TRBD2 (6 bases). CDR3 length: 13 residues. Trimming cost V 4 bases and J 3 bases, with 10 bases left between them. Per the germline V gene, CDR1 is SEHNR and CDR2 is FQNEAQ (reference sequence). The CDR3 loop reads CASSSGENYEQYF. CDR3 sequence (DNA): TGTGCCAGCAGCTCGGGAGAGAACTACGAGCAGTACTTC.

The J gene is TRBJ2-2, the V gene TRBV24-1, with 10 bases that match TRBD2. This CDR3 region has 17 residues. The trim removed 6 bases at V and 7 bases at J, leaving 13 bases unmatched. Germline V gives CDR1 KGHDR, CDR2 SFDVKD. CDR3 sequence reads: CATSLTSGPIASGELFF. The CDR3 DNA sequence: TGTGCCACCAGTCTGACTAGCGGGCCTATCGCCAGCGGGGAGCTGTTTTTT.

Comments on this clonotype: A much larger clone is a single base away; this may be a read error. The chain joins TRBV2 to TRBJ2-7; TRBD2 agrees at 14 bases. This CDR3 is built from 13 residues. Germline CDR1 is SNHLY and CDR2 is FYNNEI. With V trimmed by 11 bases and J by 5 bases, 5 bases remained unmatched. CDR3 coding DNA: TGTGCCGGCAAGGGACTAGCGGGAGACGAGCAGTACTTC. Translated, it gives CAGKGLAGDEQYF. Based on the CDR3 plus reference TRBV2 and TRBJ2-7, the full variable domain is EPEVTQTPSHQVTQMGQEVILRCVPISNHLYFYWYRQILGQKVEFLVSFYNNEISEKSEIFDDQFSVERPDGSNFTLKIRSTKLEDSAMYFCAGKGLAGDEQYFGPGTRLTVT.

Comments on this clonotype: A read error may be the cause here, since a much bigger clone is one base away. The V gene is TRBV11-1, the J gene TRBJ2-7; D is unclear. Germline assignment: CDR1 SGHAT and CDR2 FQDESV (reference sequence). There are 13 residues in the CDR3. The CDR3: CASSSYYSSEQYF. The CDR3 DNA follows: TGTGCCAGCAGCTCTTATTACTCCTCCGAGCAGTACTTC.

This clonotype was recorded only once. This chain uses TRBV7-8 with TRBJ2-2; TRBD2 matches 9 bases. J lost 7 bases, V lost 6 bases, and 9 bases had no gene match. The CDR3 has 15 amino acids. Germline CDR1 is SGHVS and CDR2 is FQNEAQ. CDR3 bases: TGTGCCAGCAGTCCCCTTAGCGGGAGTAGCGGGGAGCTGTTTTTT. Translation: CASSPLSGSSGELFF.

Comment on this clonotype: One junction end disagrees with the germline gene, perhaps due to a read error. The V and J genes are TRBV25-1 and TRBJ1-2; 10 bases are a match to TRBD1. The CDR3 contains 13 residues. Germline CDR1 and CDR2: MGHDK and SYGVNS. The CDR3 here is CASSSRTGGPKAF. The CDR3, as DNA: TGTGCCAGCAGTTCGCGGACAGGGGGTCCCAAGGCCTTC.

The chain is built from TRBV7-9 and TRBJ2-7, with a possible D match to TRBD2 (6 bases). V was trimmed by 8 bases and J by 6 bases, leaving 20 bases between them. Per the germline V gene, CDR1 is SEHNR and CDR2 is FQNEAQ (reference sequence). The CDR3 spans 14 residues. The DNA of the CDR3 is TGTGCCAGCCGGTTGGGAGGCCAGTTCCGCGAGCAGTACTTC. Its translation: CASRLGGQFREQYF.

The V and J genes are TRBV5-4 and TRBJ1-6; perhaps TRBD1 as D (6 bases). CDR1 and CDR2 (germline): SGHNT, YYREEE (reference sequence). The CDR3 runs to 14 residues. V lost 0 bases to trimming and J lost 11 bases, with 12 bases between them. DNA for the CDR3: TGTGCCAGCAGCTTGGACAGGGTCGTCCCACCCCTCCACTTT. Residues: CASSLDRVVPPLHF.

There are many counts of this clonotype. This rearrangement joins TRBV7-2 to TRBJ2-5; D is ambiguous. This CDR3 contains 11 residues. Germline values: CDR1 SGHTA, CDR2 FQGNSA. V was pared by 5 bases and J by 10 bases, with 11 bases between. CDR3 sequence: CASSHTKDQYF. The CDR3 DNA reads as TGTGCCAGCAGCCACACCAAGGACCAGTACTTC.

The rearrangement links TRBV20-1 to TRBJ1-2; 7 positions agree with TRBD1. V gave up 0 bases and J gave up 2 bases; unmatched junction bases: 15. Germline V gene lookup returns CDR1 DFQATT and CDR2 SNEGSKA (reference sequence). The CDR3 runs to 18 residues. The CDR3: CSARDRGQATTKNYGYTF. Written as DNA, the CDR3 is TGCAGTGCTAGAGACCGTGGACAGGCTACAACCAAGAACTATGGCTACACCTTC.

The chain recombines TRBV12-3 or TRBV12-4 with TRBJ2-7; 9 positions agree with TRBD2. The CDR3 is 16 amino acids. Trimming took 6 bases from V and 0 from J; bases not matched to a gene: 9. In DNA, the CDR3 is TGTGCCAGCAGCCGGGCGACTAGCGGAAGCTCCTACGAGCAGTACTTC. Protein: CASSRATSGSSYEQYF.

The rearrangement uses TRBV11-2 and TRBJ1-2, with 7 nucleotides matching TRBD1. Germline lookup yields CDR1 SGHAT and CDR2 FQNNGV. CDR3 length: 14 residues. Germline trimming cut 6 bases from V and 8 bases from J; bases unmatched to any gene: 12. The CDR3 coding sequence is TGTGCCAGCAGTTCCCTAGACAGGGCGGGAGGCTACACCTTC. Translating it yields CASSSLDRAGGYTF.

This chain links TRBV15 with TRBJ1-6; 9 nucleotides match TRBD1. The V segment lost 1 base and the J segment 9 bases; nucleotides outside the gene matches: 7. CDR3 length: 16 amino acids. Germline loops: CDR1 LNHNV, CDR2 YYDKDF (reference sequence). CDR3 amino acids: CATSRAGPTGGSPLHF. The CDR3 region has the DNA TGTGCCACCAGCAGAGCCGGTCCGACAGGGGGTTCACCCCTCCACTTT.

This clonotype was detected only once. The chain recombines TRBV5-1 with TRBJ1-4; a weak D match, TRBD1 (5 bases). The V gene's germline CDR1 is SGHRS and CDR2 YFSETQ. V lost 2 bases and J lost 7, with 9 bases in between. The CDR3 spans 13 residues. The CDR3 here is CASSFVGGEKLFF. CDR3 in DNA: TGCGCCAGCAGCTTTGTGGGGGGTGAAAAACTGTTTTTT.